The 20 T cell receptor beta chains presented below share a single source sample, sequenced in a study of cytomegalovirus exposure and HLA in healthy donors. The PCR contained 60 Vbeta and 13 Jbeta primers. Measured with immunoSEQ multiplex PCR; TCRdb has only the in-frame clones, and not every one. The sample holds about 210,000 clones, around 83% seen once. Sequencing was carried out using PBMCs. The receptors here all came from a woman between 50 and 59 years old in good health and CMV-seropositive.

This chain links TRBV27 with TRBJ1-2, with D uncertain. The V end was cut by 6 bases, the J end by 3 bases, with 8 bases between. The CDR3 covers 12 residues. CDR1 and CDR2 from the germline V gene are MNHEY and SMNVEV (reference sequence). CDR3 bases: TGTGCCAGCAGGCGGTTGGACTATGGCTACACCTTC. This gives the protein CASRRLDYGYTF.

This chain joins TRBV6-5 and TRBJ1-3; D perhaps matches TRBD1 (5 bases). Germline V lookup: CDR1 MNHEY, CDR2 SVGAGI. This CDR3 spans 14 amino acids. With 6 bases removed from V and 4 bases from J, the gap between germline ends came to 13 bases. CDR3 nucleotide sequence: TGTGCCAGCAGCCGCGGGGGGACGGGAAACACCATATATTTT. Translating it yields CASSRGGTGNTIYF.

J is TRBJ1-2 and V is TRBV4-2, with D possibly TRBD1 on 5 matching bases. CDR3 length: 13 amino acids. Germline values: CDR1 LGHNA, CDR2 YNFKEQ. The V gene lost 6 bases and the J gene lost 7 bases, with 15 bases spanning the gap. The CDR3 nucleotides read TGTGCCAGCAGACCCGGGGGTTGGGGTGGCTACACCTTC. It translates to CASRPGGWGGYTF.

This rearrangement joins TRBV4-3 to TRBJ2-7; D is possibly TRBD2 (6 bases). Germline V gene lookup returns CDR1 LGHNA and CDR2 YSLEER. This CDR3 has 13 amino acids. Trimming took off 0 bases at V and 6 bases at J, with 9 bases between the two ends. In nucleotides, the CDR3 is TGCGCCAGCAGCCAAGATGGCGGGGCCGAGCAGTACTTC. Amino acid sequence: CASSQDGGAEQYF.

This chain links TRBV29-1 with TRBJ1-2; TRBD1 aligns across 7 bases. CDR1 is SQVTM and CDR2 is ANQGSEA in the germline V gene. Trimming cost V 2 bases and J 5 bases; bases outside gene matches: 8. This CDR3 has 14 residues. This chain's CDR3 is CSVEHPGRGYGYTF. CDR3 DNA sequence: TGCAGCGTTGAACATCCAGGCAGGGGGTATGGCTACACCTTC.

This clone was counted once. The chain couples TRBV11-2 to TRBJ2-1, with TRBD2 identical over 13 bases. V shed 5 bases and J 5 bases; nucleotides not matched to a gene: 0. The CDR3 length is 14 residues. The germline CDR1 and CDR2 sequences are SGHAT and FQNNGV. The CDR3 loop reads CASSTSGGDNEQFF. CDR3 bases: TGTGCCAGCAGCACTAGCGGGGGGGACAATGAGCAGTTCTTC. The complete variable domain, with remaining parts taken from reference TRBV11-2 and TRBJ2-1, reads EAGVAQSPRYKIIEKRQSVAFWCNPISGHATLYWYQQILGQGPKLLIQFQNNGVVDDSQLPKDRFSAERLKGVDSTLKIQPAKLEDSAVYLCASSTSGGDNEQFFGPGTRLTVL.

J is TRBJ2-1 and V is TRBV7-3; 9 nucleotides align to TRBD1. Trimming cost V 4 bases and J 0 bases; bases outside gene matches: 13. The CDR3 spans 19 residues. Germline CDR1 is SGHTA and CDR2 is FQGTGA. As DNA, the CDR3 is TGTGCCAGCAGCTCAAGCCCGACAGGGGGGATGCCCTCCTACAATGAGCAGTTCTTC. Translation gives CASSSSPTGGMPSYNEQFF.

This sequence joins TRBV5-1 and TRBJ2-2; a possible D gene is TRBD1 (6 bases). Germline V gene sequence: CDR1 SGHRS, CDR2 YFSETQ. V was pared by 2 bases and J by 2 bases, with 16 bases between. The CDR3 runs to 17 residues. CDR3: CASSFAGAALNTGELFF. As DNA, the CDR3 is TGCGCCAGCAGCTTCGCAGGGGCCGCCTTAAACACCGGGGAGCTGTTTTTT.

J is TRBJ1-2 and V is TRBV2; D call uncertain. V gave up 3 bases and J gave up 5 bases, with 10 bases separating them. CDR1 is SNHLY, CDR2 FYNNEI, per germline. The CDR3 length is 13 residues. The CDR3 protein is CASSDWAVYGYTF. In nucleotides, the CDR3 is TGTGCCAGCAGTGATTGGGCAGTGTATGGCTACACCTTC.

The genes are TRBV4-1 and TRBJ1-3; 7 bases are shared with TRBD1. J gave up 5 bases and V 2 bases, and 6 bases lay outside the gene matches. CDR3 size: 15 residues. Looked up from germline, CDR1 is MGHRA and CDR2 is YSYEKL. The CDR3, as DNA: TGCGCCAGCAGCCAAACGGACAGGACTAGAAACACCATATATTTT. Protein product: CASSQTDRTRNTIYF.

The count of this clone is one. The rearrangement uses TRBV2 and TRBJ2-1, with D possibly being TRBD2 (6 bases). The CDR3 runs to 12 residues. V lost 6 bases and J 7 bases, leaving 10 bases between the germline ends. CDR1 and CDR2 (germline): SNHLY, FYNNEI. The DNA for the CDR3 is TGTGCCAGCAGGGTAGGGAGGAATGAGCAGTTCTTC. This translates into CASRVGRNEQFF.

The rearrangement uses TRBV19 and TRBJ1-5, with 8 bases that match TRBD1. V lost 6 bases to trimming and J lost 6 bases; unmatched junction nucleotides: 10. The germline gives CDR1 LNHDA, CDR2 SQIVND (reference sequence). This CDR3 comprises 15 residues. CDR3 DNA: TGTGCCAGTAGCCTACTAACAGGGGGAGGTCAGCCCCAGCATTTT. As protein: CASSLLTGGGQPQHF.

The chain is built from TRBV27 and TRBJ2-3; TRBD2 agrees at 14 bases. Germline CDR1 reads MNHEY; CDR2 reads SMNVEV (reference sequence). Trimming cost V 4 bases and J 5 bases; bases outside gene matches: 5. CDR3 size: 16 residues. The CDR3 coding sequence is TGTGCCAGCAGTTCGATGACTAGCGGGGGGGAAGATACGCAGTATTTT. Its protein is CASSSMTSGGEDTQYF.

The table lists this clone with a few counts. The chain carries TRBV5-1 and TRBJ1-2; 7 positions agree with TRBD1. J gave up 8 bases and V 1 base, and 5 bases lay outside the gene matches. CDR3 size: 13 residues. Germline V gene data show CDR1 as SGHRS and CDR2 as YFSETQ. In DNA, the CDR3 is TGCGCCAGCAGCTTGTTAACAGGGGAAGGCTACACCTTC. Protein: CASSLLTGEGYTF.

The rearrangement links TRBV4-3 to TRBJ1-6; D gene uncertain. This CDR3 comprises 14 residues. Trimming pared 1 base from V and 9 bases from J, leaving 10 bases between. In germline, CDR1 is LGHNA, CDR2 YSLEER. CDR3 bases: TGCGCCAGCAGCCAAGGGCGGTCGTTTTCACCCCTCCACTTT. Translated, it gives CASSQGRSFSPLHF.

This chain uses TRBV6-1 with TRBJ1-3; TRBD1 matches 9 bases. In germline, CDR1 is MNHNS, CDR2 SASEGT. This CDR3 has 14 amino acids. After removal of 5 bases from V and 11 bases from J, the junction contained 10 bases not matched to a gene. In DNA form, the CDR3 reads TGTGCCAGCAGTCCGGACAGGGGATATTCCGCCATATATTTT. This gives the protein CASSPDRGYSAIYF.

The chain carries TRBV4-3 and TRBJ2-1, with TRBD1 matching 7 bases. With V trimmed by 4 bases and J by 0 bases, 0 bases remained unmatched. The CDR3 is 14 residues long. The germline CDR1 and CDR2 sequences are LGHNA and YSLEER. CDR3 residues: CASSRQGSYNEQFF. The DNA of the CDR3 is TGCGCCAGCAGCCGACAGGGCTCCTACAATGAGCAGTTCTTC.

The chain employs TRBV6-5 and TRBJ2-1; 7 bases match TRBD1. Germline V gene data show CDR1 as MNHEY and CDR2 as SVGAGI. This CDR3 has 13 amino acids. J gave up 10 bases and V 5 bases, and 8 bases lay outside the gene matches. The CDR3 sequence is CASSHRGPFEQFF. CDR3 sequence (DNA): TGTGCCAGCAGTCACAGGGGTCCGTTCGAGCAGTTCTTC.

The chain couples TRBV19 to TRBJ1-1, with 7 bases lining up with TRBD1. Germline CDR1 and CDR2: LNHDA and SQIVND (reference sequence). There are 15 residues in the CDR3. After removal of 9 bases from V and 1 base from J, the junction contained 11 bases not matched to a gene. The CDR3 protein is CASTGDRSPNTEAFF. CDR3 nucleotides: TGTGCCAGCACAGGGGATCGATCGCCGAACACTGAAGCTTTCTTT. The whole variable domain, remainder taken from reference TRBV19 and TRBJ1-1, is DGGITQSPKYLFRKEGQNVTLSCEQNLNHDAMYWYRQDPGQGLRLIYYSQIVNDFQKGDIAEGYSVSREKKESFPLTVTSAQKNPTAFYLCASTGDRSPNTEAFFGQGTRLTVV.

Regarding this clone: The junction does not match germline at one end; this may be a read error. The chain carries TRBV7-9 and TRBJ1-1; no clear D gene. The germline V gene encodes CDR1 SEHNR and CDR2 FQNEAQ (reference sequence). The CDR3 is made up of 11 amino acids. The DNA for the CDR3 is TGTTCCAGCAGCTTTAGATCCGAAGCTTTCTTT. Its protein product is CSSSFRSEAFF.